Each of the 14 T cell receptor beta chains below was sequenced from the same sample in a study of blood T cells in healthy people across ages. Combining a sample-barcoded 5' primer with a J-beta primer mix, a second PCR ran for about 7 to 12 cycles. In TCRdb, the 5' RACE reads were re-called with MiXCR into one record per CDR3 protein. The profile shows some 1.5 million distinct CDR3 sequences, 25% to 30% of them singletons. The sample comprised blood. Every receptor here comes from a woman in her 30s in good health.

The V call is TRBV12-3 or TRBV12-4, the J call TRBJ2-7; 7 nucleotides line up with TRBD1. Trimming at V came to 6 bases and at J to 6 bases, leaving 8 bases not matched to a gene. The CDR3 loop spans 13 amino acids. CDR3 in DNA: TGTGCCAGCAGCCAGGGGGTGGGGGCCGAGCAGTACTTC. Protein: CASSQGVGAEQYF.

This clonotype turned up a few times. The genes are TRBV30 and TRBJ1-6, with 8 bases aligning to TRBD1. Germline V CDR1 and CDR2: GTSNPN, SVGIG (reference sequence). The CDR3 consists of 13 residues. Trimming removed 7 bases from V and 10 bases from J; junction bases left unmatched: 9. This CDR3 is CASRTGSRSPLHF. In DNA form, the CDR3 reads TGTGCCTCCCGGACAGGGTCAAGATCACCCCTCCACTTT.

The chain joins TRBV5-1 to TRBJ2-3; 9 bases match TRBD1. V lost 3 bases, J lost 2 bases, and 7 bases stayed unmatched. Germline-derived CDR1 and CDR2 are SGHRS and YFSETQ. This CDR3 is 16 amino acids long. The chain's CDR3 is CASSSGQGYFTDTQYF. The DNA of the CDR3 is TGCGCCAGCAGCTCGGGACAGGGTTATTTCACAGATACGCAGTATTTT.

The chain recombines TRBV11-2 with TRBJ2-2; the match to TRBD1 covers 10 bases. This CDR3 region has 16 residues. Germline values: CDR1 SGHAT, CDR2 FQNNGV. V was clipped by 1 base and J by 6 bases; unmatched bases: 5. The CDR3 DNA reads as TGTGCCAGCAGCTTAGCCGGGACAGGGGATGCCGGGGAGCTGTTTTTT. This gives the protein CASSLAGTGDAGELFF. The full variable domain, with the rest looked up from reference TRBV11-2 and TRBJ2-2, is EAGVAQSPRYKIIEKRQSVAFWCNPISGHATLYWYQQILGQGPKLLIQFQNNGVVDDSQLPKDRFSAERLKGVDSTLKIQPAKLEDSAVYLCASSLAGTGDAGELFFGEGSRLTVL.

Many counts were recorded for this clonotype. CDR3 DNA: TGTGCCAGCTCAGCTCGGGACCTTCATATGTTCTTC. This gives the protein CASSARDLHMFF. The rearrangement joins TRBV18 to TRBJ2-1, with D perhaps TRBD1 or TRBD2 (5 bases each). The V end lost 5 bases, the J end lost 15 bases, and 17 bases lay between the germline ends. CDR1 KGHSH and CDR2 LQKENI come from the germline V gene. The CDR3 runs 12 residues. The complete variable domain, with remaining parts taken from reference TRBV18 and TRBJ2-1, reads NAGVMQNPRHLVRRRGQEARLRCSPMKGHSHVYWYRQLPEEGLKFMVYLQKENIIDESGMPKERFSAEFPKEGPSILRIQQVVRGDSAAYFCASSARDLHMFFGPGTRLTVL.

The DNA for the CDR3 is TGTGCCAGCAGTTTCGAGTCGGGCGGGCCCAATGAGCAGTTCTTC. Residues: CASSFESGGPNEQFF. The chain couples TRBV12-3 or TRBV12-4 to TRBJ2-1, with D perhaps matching TRBD2 (5 bases). V gave up 3 bases and J gave up 6 bases, with 15 bases separating them. The CDR3 covers 15 residues.

The chain combines TRBV10-3 with TRBJ2-1, with 8 positions matching TRBD2. Germline values: CDR1 ENHRY, CDR2 SYGVKD. There are 17 residues in the CDR3. Losses at the gene ends were 6 bases for V and 4 bases for J; bases not matched to a gene: 14. This CDR3 is CAISTLGRGGVYNEQFF. CDR3 in DNA: TGTGCCATCAGCACCCTAGGACGGGGGGGCGTTTACAATGAGCAGTTCTTC.

The genes are TRBV4-2 and TRBJ1-6; TRBD1 agrees at 7 bases. The CDR3 runs 16 residues. Unmatched junction bases numbered 8, after V lost 2 bases and J lost 7 bases. Germline loops: CDR1 LGHNA, CDR2 YNFKEQ. CDR3 amino acids: CASSQSLTGRNSPLHF. CDR3 nucleotides: TGTGCCAGCAGCCAATCTCTGACAGGGCGGAATTCACCCCTCCACTTT.

The rearrangement links TRBV6-2 or TRBV6-3 to TRBJ2-1, with D perhaps matching TRBD2 (6 bases). There are 12 residues in the CDR3. CDR1 and CDR2 from the germline V gene are MNHEY and SVGEGT. V lost 8 bases, J lost 9 bases, and 14 bases lay in between. CDR3 sequence (DNA): TGTGCCAGCTCTCGGGACGGGGGTGAGCAGTTCTTC. Amino acid sequence: CASSRDGGEQFF.

In its sample, this clonotype was seen a few times. This is likely a read error, given that the CDR3 carries no conserved phenylalanine or tryptophan at its end. V gene TRBV24-1 combines with J gene TRBJ2-1; no definite D call. CDR1 and CDR2 (germline): KGHDR, SFDVKD. Trimming removed 4 bases at V and 7 bases at J, with 7 bases between. This CDR3 region has 12 residues. The CDR3 loop reads CATSDGWNEQFV. The CDR3 bases are TGTGCCACCAGTGACGGGTGGAATGAGCAGTTCGTC.

This clonotype was picked up a small number of times. This chain joins TRBV30 and TRBJ1-5, with unresolved D. CDR1 is GTSNPN and CDR2 is SVGIG in the germline V gene (reference sequence). Trimming shortened V by 0 bases and J by 3 bases, and 6 bases separated the two germline ends. The CDR3 runs 13 residues. CDR3 bases: TGTGCCTGGAGTGTATCGGACAATCAGCCCCAGCATTTT. Its translation: CAWSVSDNQPQHF.

This clonotype was observed many times. This sequence joins TRBV4-3 and TRBJ2-1; D may be TRBD2 (5 bases). Germline CDR1 reads LGHNA; CDR2 reads YSLEER. V lost 0 bases, J lost 7 bases, and 10 bases lay in between. The CDR3 runs to 14 residues. Here the CDR3 DNA reads TGCGCCAGCAGCCAAGATATAGGGAGTAATGAGCAGTTCTTC. It is translated as CASSQDIGSNEQFF.

This clonotype was counted at least ten times. V and J are TRBV10-3 and TRBJ2-7; D remains unclear. V lost 3 bases and J 1 base, leaving 4 bases between the germline ends. This CDR3 has 12 amino acids. Germline V gene data show CDR1 as ENHRY and CDR2 as SYGVKD. The DNA of the CDR3 is TGTGCCATCAGTGACTCGTCCTACGAGCAGTACTTC. This codes for CAISDSSYEQYF.

This clonotype was observed a handful of times. The chain links TRBV7-3 to TRBJ2-5, with D hard to call. V dropped 3 bases and J dropped 2 bases, with 7 bases sitting between them. This CDR3 is 13 amino acids long. CDR1 and CDR2 from the germline V gene are SGHTA and FQGTGA. Here the CDR3 DNA reads TGTGCCAGCAGCTTCGCTCAGCAAGAGACCCAGTACTTC. It specifies CASSFAQQETQYF.